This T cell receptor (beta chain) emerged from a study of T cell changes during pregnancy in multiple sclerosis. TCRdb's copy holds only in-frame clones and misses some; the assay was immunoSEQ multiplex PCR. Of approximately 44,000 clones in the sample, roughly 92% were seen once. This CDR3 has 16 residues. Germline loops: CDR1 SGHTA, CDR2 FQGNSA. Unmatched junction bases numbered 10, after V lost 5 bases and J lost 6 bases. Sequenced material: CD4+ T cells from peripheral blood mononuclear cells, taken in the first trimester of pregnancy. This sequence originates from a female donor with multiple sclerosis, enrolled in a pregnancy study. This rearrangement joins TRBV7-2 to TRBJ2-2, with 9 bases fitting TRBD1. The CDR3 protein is CASSPRSGQGSGELFF. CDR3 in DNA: TGTGCCAGCAGCCCCCGGTCGGGACAGGGCTCCGGGGAGCTGTTTTTT.